A selection of T cell receptor beta chains follows, all from one sample in a study of cytotoxic CD8 clonotypes in ibrutinib-treated CLL. Using immunoSEQ multiplex PCR, the repertoire was profiled, and TCRdb retains in-frame clones only, with some absent. This sample yields 65,000 to 85,000 clones, of which 75% to 95% are seen a single time; around 3.3% belongs to the top ten. The source was PBMCs, collected after 12 months of ibrutinib treatment. The receptors shown here come from a human donor with chronic lymphocytic leukemia. The CDR3 runs from the conserved cysteine through the conserved F or W. The D gene is left open where the match is weak. Where a row states a size, it is once, few, many or the class of an expanded clone; other rows omit it.

V,D,J,size,DNA,CDR3
TRBV18,-,TRBJ1-2,-,TGTGCCAGCTCACGGGAGGCTAACTATGGCTACACCTTC,CASSREANYGYTF
TRBV5-1,TRBD1,TRBJ1-4,once,TGCGCCAGCAGCGATGACAGGGGTGTTGAAAAACTGTTTTTT,CASSDDRGVEKLFF
TRBV5-4,TRBD2,TRBJ2-3,-,TGTGCCAGCAGCTCTCTAGCGGGAGGAGGCACAGATACGCAGTATTTT,CASSSLAGGGTDTQYF
TRBV7-7,-,TRBJ2-7,-,TGTGCCAGCAGCTTAAGTGTTCTGGATAGAAAGTACTTC,CASSLSVLDRKYF
TRBV7-6,-,TRBJ2-4,once,TGTGCCAGCAGCCCCACCGGCGGGACCTCCAAAAACATTCAGTACTTC,CASSPTGGTSKNIQYF
TRBV28,TRBD1,TRBJ1-4,-,TGTGCCAGCAGTTTATGGATAACCGGGACAGGGGGAGATAATGAAAAACTGTTTTTT,CASSLWITGTGGDNEKLFF
TRBV4-2,-,TRBJ2-7,-,TGTGCCAGCAGCCAAGTTACCGCGGAGTCCTCCTACGAGCAGTACTTC,CASSQVTAESSYEQYF
TRBV7-2,TRBD2,TRBJ2-4,-,TGTGCCAGCAGCTCACCGGGACTAGCGGTAGCCAAAAACATTCAGTACTTC,CASSSPGLAVAKNIQYF
TRBV30,-,TRBJ1-2,-,TGTGCCTGGAGCGGACTTAGGCAAGGCTACACCTTC,CAWSGLRQGYTF
TRBV5-4,-,TRBJ2-7,-,TGTGCCAGCAGCCCGGACTCGGGCCTCGAGCAGTACTTC,CASSPDSGLEQYF
TRBV7-3,TRBD2,TRBJ2-7,-,TGTGCCAGCAGCCAGGGGCTAGCGGGTTCCTACGAGCAGTACTTC,CASSQGLAGSYEQYF
TRBV28,TRBD2,TRBJ2-5,once,TGTGCCAGCAGGCGAGCGGGAGGAGGGGAGACCCAGTACTTC,CASRRAGGGETQYF
TRBV18,TRBD2,TRBJ2-3,-,TGTGCCAGCTCACTTCGGGAGGTCAGCACAGATACGCAGTATTTT,CASSLREVSTDTQYF
TRBV27,TRBD2,TRBJ2-7,-,TGTGCCAGCAGTCCCCTAGCGGGAGGCTCCTACGAGCAGTACTTC,CASSPLAGGSYEQYF
TRBV27,-,TRBJ1-1,-,TGTGCCAGCTACACCTTTGGAACGAACACTGAAGCTTTCTTT,CASYTFGTNTEAFF
TRBV30,-,TRBJ1-2,-,TGTGCCTGGAGTATCTTCCCGGGGGGCTACACCTTC,CAWSIFPGGYTF
TRBV5-1,-,TRBJ2-7,-,TGCGCCAGCAGCCAGACTAGGGCCCCCTACGAGCAGTACTTC,CASSQTRAPYEQYF
TRBV30,TRBD1,TRBJ2-7,-,TGTGCCTACCGGGACAGGTACTACGAGCAGTACTTC,CAYRDRYYEQYF
TRBV6-1,-,TRBJ2-2,-,TGTGCCAGCAGCGGGGTCCGGACCGGGGAGCTGTTTTTT,CASSGVRTGELFF
TRBV28,TRBD1,TRBJ1-3,-,TGTGCCAGCAGTTTATACGTCGCAGGGGGCTATGGAAACACCATATATTTT,CASSLYVAGGYGNTIYF
TRBV18,-,TRBJ1-1,-,TGTGCCAGCTCACCACTAGGGATTAAGACTGAAGCTTTCTTT,CASSPLGIKTEAFF
TRBV19,-,TRBJ1-1,-,TGTGCCAGTAGTATAACAACGAACACTGAAGCTTTCTTT,CASSITTNTEAFF
TRBV5-1,TRBD2,TRBJ2-7,-,TGCGCCAGCAGCCTAGCGGGGGTACCTGAGCAGTACTTC,CASSLAGVPEQYF